Listed below are T cell receptor beta chains from one sample, sequenced in a study of Graves' ophthalmopathy and Graves' hyperthyroidism. TCRdb analysed the multiplex PCR reads with MiXCR anew, one entry per CDR3 protein. The data show a few hundred thousand distinct CDR3 sequences, about 22% seen once. The sequencing sample was made of peripheral blood. These receptors all come from a woman aged 45-60 years with Graves' ophthalmopathy. Both conserved end residues are part of each CDR3. D genes are given only for firm matches. Clone size is not always given. Where it is, it says once, few, many or a class for expanded clones.

cdr3_nt cdr3_aa d_call j_call clone_size v_call
TGCGCCAGCAGCTTCCGGGACAAGACTGAAGCTTTCTTT CASSFRDKTEAFF NA TRBJ1-1 many TRBV5-1
TGTGCTTGTTCTCGCCAGGCTAATTCACCCCTCCACTTT CACSRQANSPLHF NA TRBJ1-6 many TRBV12-5
TGCAGTGCTAGAAGGATTAGCGGTGCCTACGAGCAGTACTTC CSARRISGAYEQYF NA TRBJ2-7 many TRBV20-1
TGTGCCAGCAGGCGACCGGACACAAGCTATGGCTACACCTTC CASRRPDTSYGYTF NA TRBJ1-2 NA TRBV6-1
TGTGCCTGGAGTGCGGGGGCTACCCAGTACTTC CAWSAGATQYF NA TRBJ2-5 NA TRBV30
TGTGCCACCAGCAGACGTACCGACAGCAACTATTACTCTGGGGCCAACGTCCTGACTTTC CATSRRTDSNYYSGANVLTF NA TRBJ2-6 many TRBV15
TGTGCCAGTACCGGGACAGGGGGAAGAAATCAGCCCCAGCATTTT CASTGTGGRNQPQHF TRBD1 TRBJ1-5 many TRBV19
TGTGCCTGGAGCGCCGCCGGGACAGAGGGCTACACCTTC CAWSAAGTEGYTF TRBD1 TRBJ1-2 few TRBV30
TGCAGTGCTCCTTCGGGACAGGGAAGCTCCTATAATTCACCCCTCCACTTT CSAPSGQGSSYNSPLHF TRBD1 TRBJ1-6 many TRBV20-1
TGTGCCAGCTCAACGGGGCTCATGAACACTGAAGCTTTCTTT CASSTGLMNTEAFF NA TRBJ1-1 many TRBV18
TGTGCCAGCAGCTTCTTAGCGGGAGTAGAGACCCAGTACTTC CASSFLAGVETQYF TRBD2 TRBJ2-5 NA TRBV7-2
TGTGCCAGCAGTTTAGCGGGAGTCCCCGAGCAGTACTTC CASSLAGVPEQYF NA TRBJ2-7 many TRBV12-3/TRBV12-4
TGTGCCTGGAGTAGGGTCGAGCAGTACTTC CAWSRVEQYF NA TRBJ2-7 many TRBV30
TGTGCCAGCAGTTTCGCGCGTCTCTATGGCTACACCTTC CASSFARLYGYTF NA TRBJ1-2 NA TRBV12-3/TRBV12-4
TGTGCCAGCAGTTTAGCGCCTAGAGGGACCCAGTACTTC CASSLAPRGTQYF NA TRBJ2-5 many TRBV12-3/TRBV12-4
TGTGCCAGCATCCCTCAGGGGGCAGGGTTATTAGGAGCTTTCTTT CASIPQGAGLLGAFF TRBD1 TRBJ1-1 many TRBV2
TGTGCCAGCAGCTTAACGGGACTAGCGGACCGCGCGAACACCGGGGAGCTGTTTTTT CASSLTGLADRANTGELFF TRBD2 TRBJ2-2 few TRBV7-3
TGCAGCGTTTTCACAGGGGGAAATAGCAATCAGCCCCAGCATTTT CSVFTGGNSNQPQHF TRBD1 TRBJ1-5 NA TRBV29-1
TGTGCCAGCTCACCAGAACAGGCTAGATACGAGCAGTACTTC CASSPEQARYEQYF NA TRBJ2-7 few TRBV18
TGTGCCAGCAGTTTAAGGTCCGGGGAGCTGTTTTTT CASSLRSGELFF NA TRBJ2-2 many TRBV12-3/TRBV12-4
TGTGCCATCAGTGGGGACGGCTTCAATCAGCCCCAGCATTTT CAISGDGFNQPQHF NA TRBJ1-5 few TRBV10-3
TGTGCCAGCAGTTTCGGTGGACAGGTTGGATACACCATATATTTT CASSFGGQVGYTIYF TRBD1 TRBJ1-3 NA TRBV2
TGTGCCAGCAGTCGTCGGGGGGGTCAGCCCCAGCATTTT CASSRRGGQPQHF NA TRBJ1-5 many TRBV6-5
TGCAGCGTTGAAGCGCAGGGCTACGAGCAGTACTTC CSVEAQGYEQYF NA TRBJ2-7 many TRBV29-1
TGTGCCAGCCAGACTGTACATCAGCCCCAGCATTTT CASQTVHQPQHF NA TRBJ1-5 NA TRBV6-1
TGTGCCAGCAGCCACGGGACGACAGGCTACGAGCAGTACTTC CASSHGTTGYEQYF NA TRBJ2-7 few TRBV28
TGCGCTTCAGGGGATAGGGCGGATTCACCCCTCCACTTT CASGDRADSPLHF NA TRBJ1-6 NA TRBV29-1
TGCAGCGCCACATGGGGAAACACCATATATTTT CSATWGNTIYF NA TRBJ1-3 many TRBV29-1
TGTGCCACCGGGACAGGGGATCGTGGGCTCCACGAGCAGTACTTC CATGTGDRGLHEQYF TRBD1 TRBJ2-7 many TRBV2
TGTGCCAGCAAATTGGTCCTGGGGCCCCAGCATTTT CASKLVLGPQHF NA TRBJ1-5 many TRBV28
TGTGCCAGCAGACTAGCGGGAAAACCGGGGGAGACCCAGTACTTC CASRLAGKPGETQYF TRBD2 TRBJ2-5 many TRBV6-1
TGTGCCAGCAGCCAAAGGAATGAAGCTTTCTTT CASSQRNEAFF NA TRBJ1-1 NA TRBV4-2
TGTGCCAGCAGTGAAGCGCTTCGGGCGGGTCCATTGGCCCAGTACTTC CASSEALRAGPLAQYF NA TRBJ2-5 many TRBV2